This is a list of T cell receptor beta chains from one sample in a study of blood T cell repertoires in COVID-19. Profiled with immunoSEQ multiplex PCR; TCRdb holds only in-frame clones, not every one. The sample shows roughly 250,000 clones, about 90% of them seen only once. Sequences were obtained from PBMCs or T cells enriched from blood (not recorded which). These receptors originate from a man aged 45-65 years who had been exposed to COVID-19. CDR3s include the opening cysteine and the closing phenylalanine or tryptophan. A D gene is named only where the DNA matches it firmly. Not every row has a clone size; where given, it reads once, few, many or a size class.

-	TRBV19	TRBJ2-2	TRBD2	CASSLPYGGQGFASGRAGELFF	TGTGCCAGTAGTCTACCCTACGGAGGCCAGGGGTTTGCTAGCGGGAGGGCCGGGGAGCTGTTTTTT
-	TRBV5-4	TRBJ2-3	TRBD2	CASSLERGPGDTQYF	TGTGCCAGCAGCTTAGAGCGGGGGCCGGGAGATACGCAGTATTTT
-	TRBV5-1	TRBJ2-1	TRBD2	CASSFSGSYYNEQFF	TGCGCCAGCAGCTTTAGCGGGAGCTACTACAATGAGCAGTTCTTC
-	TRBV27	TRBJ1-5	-	CASRSAGAGQPQHF	TGTGCCAGCAGGTCGGCAGGGGCTGGGCAGCCCCAGCATTTT
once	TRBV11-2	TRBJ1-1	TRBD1	CASSAGTGATITEAFF	TGTGCCAGCAGCGCCGGGACAGGGGCCACCATTACTGAAGCTTTCTTT
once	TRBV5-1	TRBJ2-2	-	CASSLGASVTPGELFF	TGCGCCAGCAGCTTGGGGGCTAGCGTGACCCCCGGGGAGCTGTTTTTT
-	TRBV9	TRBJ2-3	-	CASSALSLASTDTQYF	TGTGCCAGCAGCGCCTTATCATTGGCTAGCACAGATACGCAGTATTTT
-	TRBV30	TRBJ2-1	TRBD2	CAWSTHLGTSGSLSYNEQFF	TGTGCCTGGAGTACACACCTTGGGACTAGCGGCTCTCTCTCCTACAATGAGCAGTTCTTC
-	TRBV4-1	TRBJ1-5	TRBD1	CASSLRQGVNQPQHF	TGCGCCAGCAGCCTACGACAGGGGGTGAATCAGCCCCAGCATTTT
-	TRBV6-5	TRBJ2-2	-	CASSFAAGELFF	TGTGCCAGCAGTTTCGCAGCCGGGGAGCTGTTTTTT
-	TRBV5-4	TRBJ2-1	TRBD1	CASSSTGERVDEQFF	TGTGCCAGCAGCTCCACAGGGGAGAGGGTCGATGAGCAGTTCTTC
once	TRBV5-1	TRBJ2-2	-	CASSPRSSTGELFF	TGCGCCAGCAGCCCCCGTTCCAGTACCGGGGAGCTGTTTTTT
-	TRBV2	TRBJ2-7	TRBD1	CASSATGDEQYF	TGTGCCAGCAGTGCGACAGGGGACGAGCAGTACTTC
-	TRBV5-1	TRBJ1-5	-	CASSPDKGDQPQHF	TGCGCCAGCAGCCCGGACAAAGGAGATCAGCCCCAGCATTTT
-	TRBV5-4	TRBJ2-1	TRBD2	CASSTGTSGSKQFF	TGTGCCAGCAGCACCGGGACTAGCGGGTCAAAGCAGTTCTTC
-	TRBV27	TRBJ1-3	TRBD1	CASSKGTVDSGNTIYF	TGTGCCAGCAGTAAAGGGACAGTCGACTCTGGAAACACCATATATTTT
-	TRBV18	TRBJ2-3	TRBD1	CASSPRQGAKDTQYF	TGTGCCAGCTCACCACGCCAGGGGGCAAAGGATACGCAGTATTTT
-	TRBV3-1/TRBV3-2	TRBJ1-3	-	CASSQWQGPNTIYF	TGTGCCAGCAGCCAATGGCAGGGTCCAAACACCATATATTTT
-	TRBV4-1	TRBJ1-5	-	CASSQANQPQHF	TGCGCCAGCAGCCAAGCTAATCAGCCCCAGCATTTT
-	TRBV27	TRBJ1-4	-	CASSLAGSEKLFF	TGTGCCAGCAGTTTAGCGGGATCCGAAAAACTGTTTTTT
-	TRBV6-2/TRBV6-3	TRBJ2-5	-	CASSTLRQGGYQETQYF	TGTGCCAGCAGTACGTTGCGACAGGGAGGTTACCAAGAGACCCAGTACTTC
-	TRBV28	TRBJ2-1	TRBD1	CASSTLTGISSYNEQFF	TGTGCCAGCAGTACCCTGACAGGGATAAGCTCCTACAATGAGCAGTTCTTC
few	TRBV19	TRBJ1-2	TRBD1	CASSSRQGLYGYTF	TGTGCCAGTAGTAGTCGACAGGGGTTGTATGGCTACACCTTC
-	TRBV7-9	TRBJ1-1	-	CASSLTPVTGTEAFF	TGTGCCAGCAGCTTAACTCCCGTCACGGGGACTGAAGCTTTCTTT
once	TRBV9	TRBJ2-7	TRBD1	CASSVSGTGAEQYF	TGTGCCAGCAGCGTGTCCGGGACAGGGGCCGAGCAGTACTTC
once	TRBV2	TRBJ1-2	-	CASSDRGLGYTF	TGTGCCAGCAGTGATAGGGGACTGGGCTACACCTTC
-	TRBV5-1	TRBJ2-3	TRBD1	CASSPGQGPDTQYF	TGCGCCAGCAGCCCGGGACAGGGTCCAGATACGCAGTATTTT